This T cell receptor (beta chain) was profiled in a study of blood T cell repertoires in COVID-19. Study details: COVID-19 samples collected from the United States, Italy and Spain covered acute and convalescent phases.

Germline CDR1 and CDR2: SGHTA and FQGTGA. The junction had 9 bases not matched to a gene; V was cut back by 3 bases and J by 9 bases. The CDR3 totals 15 residues. Repertoires were generated with immunoSEQ multiplex PCR, while TCRdb's copy carries only in-frame clones and drops some. The repertoire consists of around 220,000 clones, with about 91% occurring once and the leading ten covering roughly 1.5%. The chain employs TRBV7-3 and TRBJ2-5; TRBD2 agrees at 11 bases. The TCR originated in a man in his late teens or twenties with active or convalescent COVID-19. The sequenced material came from peripheral blood. This chain's CDR3 is CASSLTSGKGGPQYF. The CDR3 coding sequence is TGTGCCAGCAGCTTGACTAGCGGGAAGGGGGGACCCCAGTACTTC.